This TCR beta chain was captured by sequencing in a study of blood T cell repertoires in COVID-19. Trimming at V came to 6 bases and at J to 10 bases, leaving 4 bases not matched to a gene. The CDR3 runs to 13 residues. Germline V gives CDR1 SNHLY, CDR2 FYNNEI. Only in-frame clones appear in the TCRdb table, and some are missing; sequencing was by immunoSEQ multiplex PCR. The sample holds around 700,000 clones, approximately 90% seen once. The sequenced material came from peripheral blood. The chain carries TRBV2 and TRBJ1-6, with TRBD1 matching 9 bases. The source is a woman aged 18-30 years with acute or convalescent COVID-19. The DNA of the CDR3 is TGTGCCAGCAGAAACAGGGGGCAGTCACCCCTCCACTTT. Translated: CASRNRGQSPLHF. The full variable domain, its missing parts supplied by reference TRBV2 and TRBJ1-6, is EPEVTQTPSHQVTQMGQEVILRCVPISNHLYFYWYRQILGQKVEFLVSFYNNEISEKSEIFDDQFSVERPDGSNFTLKIRSTKLEDSAMYFCASRNRGQSPLHFGNGTRLTVT.